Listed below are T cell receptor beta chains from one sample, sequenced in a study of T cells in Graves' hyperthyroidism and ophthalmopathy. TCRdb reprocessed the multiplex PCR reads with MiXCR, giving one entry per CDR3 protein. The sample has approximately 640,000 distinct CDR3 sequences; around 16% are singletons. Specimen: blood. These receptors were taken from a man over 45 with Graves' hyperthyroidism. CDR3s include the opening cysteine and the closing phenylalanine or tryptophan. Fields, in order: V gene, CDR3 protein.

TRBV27	CASSYGSPYNEQFF
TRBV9	CASSGGTGKNIQYF
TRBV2	CASSYDRGTDTQYF
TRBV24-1	CATRDTNYNEQFF
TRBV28	CASGEGTVNTEAFF
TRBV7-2	CASSLAGGWYNEQFF
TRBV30	CAWSVQRNNEQFF
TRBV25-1	CASSEDRGPPETQYF
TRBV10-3	CATETSGRRNEQYF
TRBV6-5	CASSYSIGQYQETQYF
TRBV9	CASSPGTSGSLGTDTQYF
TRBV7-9	CASSQRGRELGTGELFF
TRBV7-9	CASSVAALTGETQYF
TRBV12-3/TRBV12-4	CASRAQVGEKLFF